The 32 T cell receptor beta chains presented below share a single source sample, sequenced in a study of cytomegalovirus exposure and HLA in healthy donors. The method was immunoSEQ multiplex PCR; TCRdb's version includes in-frame clones alone and lacks a portion of them. Of about 260,000 clones listed, roughly 87% are singletons. Sequencing input: PBMCs. The origin of the receptors is a woman aged 25-40 years in good health and CMV-seronegative.

The CDR3 nucleotides read TGTGCCAGCAGTTTAGCGGGAGCTACAGATACGCAGTATTTT. It codes for CASSLAGATDTQYF. The chain is built from TRBV9 and TRBJ2-3, with 9 bases that match TRBD2. V was clipped by 5 bases and J by 3 bases; unmatched bases: 4. Germline lookup yields CDR1 SGDLS and CDR2 YYNGEE. The CDR3 is 14 residues long.

This clone came up once. The V gene is TRBV7-2, the J gene TRBJ2-2, with D maybe TRBD1 (6 bases). CDR1 and CDR2 from the germline V gene are SGHTA and FQGNSA. This CDR3 spans 15 amino acids. Trimming shortened V by 5 bases and J by 5 bases, and 15 bases separated the two germline ends. This CDR3 is CASSQGTRGTGELFF. The CDR3, as DNA: TGTGCCAGCAGCCAGGGGACCCGCGGAACCGGGGAGCTGTTTTTT.

V usage is TRBV6-5 and J usage is TRBJ2-1; TRBD2 is a possible D gene (6 bases). In germline, CDR1 is MNHEY, CDR2 SVGAGI. V was pared by 8 bases and J by 7 bases, with 15 bases between. The CDR3 totals 13 residues. The CDR3 DNA reads TGTGCCAGCGGGCGCGGGATCGGTAATGAGCAGTTCTTC. This sequence encodes CASGRGIGNEQFF.

The chain uses TRBV7-3 and TRBJ2-7; 8 bases fit TRBD2. The trim removed 4 bases at V and 4 bases at J, leaving 9 bases unmatched. Germline CDR1 SGHTA, CDR2 FQGTGA. The CDR3 covers 15 residues. The CDR3 DNA sequence: TGTGCCAGCAGCTCCGGGCCACTAGCGGTTTACGAGCAGTACTTC. This gives the protein CASSSGPLAVYEQYF.

This sequence joins TRBV9 and TRBJ1-1; D remains ambiguous. This CDR3 comprises 13 residues. CDR1 is SGDLS, CDR2 YYNGEE, per germline. The V end was cut by 5 bases, the J end by 1 base, with 9 bases between. The CDR3 DNA reads as TGTGCCAGCAGTCCTGACGGGAACACTGAAGCTTTCTTT. Its protein product is CASSPDGNTEAFF.

The chain has TRBV4-1 and TRBJ1-1; D may be TRBD1 (6 bases). Germline V CDR1 and CDR2: MGHRA, YSYEKL. This CDR3 contains 15 residues. Trimming shortened V by 2 bases and J by 4 bases, and 14 bases separated the two germline ends. The CDR3 spells CASSQKAGQITEAFF. In DNA form, the CDR3 reads TGCGCCAGCAGCCAAAAAGCAGGACAGATCACTGAAGCTTTCTTT.

The V and J genes are TRBV7-9 and TRBJ2-1, with TRBD2 identical over 10 bases. CDR3 length equals 13 residues. Germline V CDR1 and CDR2: SEHNR, FQNEAQ (reference sequence). V was clipped by 2 bases and J by 8 bases; unmatched bases: 0. The CDR3 sequence is CASSLLAGDEQFF. The CDR3 nucleotides read TGTGCCAGCAGCTTACTAGCGGGAGATGAGCAGTTCTTC.

The chain joins TRBV5-1 to TRBJ1-3; TRBD1 might be the D (6 bases). V lost 3 bases and J 2 bases, leaving 12 bases between the germline ends. The germline V gene has CDR1 SGHRS and CDR2 YFSETQ. The CDR3 is 15 residues long. The CDR3: CASSYQGIAGNTIYF. The CDR3 DNA reads as TGCGCCAGCAGCTACCAGGGGATTGCTGGAAACACCATATATTTT.

This clone has a single count. The chain has TRBV6-1 and TRBJ2-7, with D possibly called TRBD1 or TRBD2 (6 bases each). The CDR3 contains 13 residues. V was cut by 6 bases and J by 6 bases, with 15 bases left in between. CDR1 and CDR2 from the germline V gene are MNHNS and SASEGT. The CDR3 sequence is CASSPLGGFEQYF. CDR3 nucleotides: TGTGCCAGCAGCCCCCTAGGGGGGTTCGAGCAGTACTTC.

The J gene is TRBJ2-1, the V gene TRBV19, with D possibly being TRBD1 or TRBD2 (5 bases each). This CDR3 spans 12 amino acids. Germline loops: CDR1 LNHDA, CDR2 SQIVND (reference sequence). The V end was cut by 10 bases, the J end by 4 bases, with 11 bases between. In DNA, the CDR3 is TGTGCCATAGGGGACGGTTACAATGAGCAGTTCTTC. Translated: CAIGDGYNEQFF.

The rearrangement links TRBV5-1 to TRBJ2-7; D remains ambiguous. Per the germline V gene, CDR1 is SGHRS and CDR2 is YFSETQ. This CDR3 comprises 12 residues. Trimming cost V 0 bases and J 6 bases, with 7 bases left between them. The CDR3 sequence is CASSLGGGEQYF. The CDR3 coding sequence is TGCGCCAGCAGCTTGGGAGGTGGCGAGCAGTACTTC.

The rearrangement links TRBV11-2 to TRBJ2-3, with 13 positions matching TRBD2. CDR1 is SGHAT, CDR2 FQNNGV, per germline. The V gene end was trimmed by 2 bases and the J gene end by 5 bases; junction bases not matched to a gene: 7. The CDR3 contains 17 residues. DNA of the CDR3: TGTGCCAGCAGCTTACTACTAGCGGGAGGGCTGGTAGATACGCAGTATTTT. It specifies CASSLLLAGGLVDTQYF.

The chain joins TRBV19 to TRBJ2-7; 7 bases are a match to TRBD1. Germline CDR1 is LNHDA and CDR2 is SQIVND (reference sequence). The CDR3 has 14 amino acids. J was trimmed by 3 bases and V by 5 bases; bases with no gene match: 7. This CDR3 is CASSVGQNLYEQYF. The DNA of the CDR3 is TGTGCCAGTAGTGTGGGACAGAACCTCTACGAGCAGTACTTC.

The chain couples TRBV11-2 to TRBJ2-3, with unresolved D. The CDR3 consists of 12 residues. Germline assignment: CDR1 SGHAT and CDR2 FQNNGV. V lost 9 bases and J 2 bases, leaving 9 bases between the germline ends. CDR3 loop: CASRGFTDTQYF. In nucleotides, the CDR3 is TGTGCCAGTCGAGGTTTCACAGATACGCAGTATTTT.

V and J are TRBV5-6 and TRBJ1-2; TRBD1 might be the D (5 bases). The V gene lost 1 base and the J gene lost 3 bases, with 13 bases spanning the gap. CDR1 and CDR2 from the germline V gene are SGHDT and YYEEEE. The CDR3 extends over 15 amino acids. CDR3 sequence: CASSLHDSPHYGYTF. CDR3 DNA sequence: TGTGCCAGCAGCTTGCATGACAGCCCTCACTATGGCTACACCTTC.

The CDR3 DNA follows: TGTGCCAGTAGTATAGACAGGGGCTACGAGCAGTACTTC. Amino acid sequence: CASSIDRGYEQYF. The chain recombines TRBV19 with TRBJ2-7; a possible D gene is TRBD1 (6 bases). The CDR3 spans 13 residues. Trimming removed 0 bases at V and 3 bases at J, with 6 bases between. Per the germline V gene, CDR1 is LNHDA and CDR2 is SQIVND (reference sequence).

The chain joins TRBV18 to TRBJ2-1; 12 bases map to TRBD2. This CDR3 is 23 amino acids long. The germline V gene has CDR1 KGHSH and CDR2 LQKENI. J gave up 2 bases and V 5 bases, and 25 bases lay outside the gene matches. In DNA form, the CDR3 reads TGTGCCAGCTCAACGCCTAGACTAGCGGGAGAGTGGACCGGGCCCGTCCCCTACAATGAGCAGTTCTTC. Protein product: CASSTPRLAGEWTGPVPYNEQFF.

The chain has TRBV4-1 and TRBJ2-5; D not resolved. Germline assignment: CDR1 MGHRA and CDR2 YSYEKL. This CDR3 has 15 amino acids. Trimming took 1 base from V and 4 from J, leaving 13 bases between them. The CDR3 sequence is CASSQGVGPVETQYF. CDR3 coding DNA: TGCGCCAGCAGCCAAGGCGTAGGCCCGGTAGAGACCCAGTACTTC.

This clone was seen a single time. Here the CDR3 DNA reads TGTGCCAGCAGTTGGACAGGGCCCTACGAGCAGTACTTC. The encoded protein is CASSWTGPYEQYF. This sequence joins TRBV27 and TRBJ2-7; 8 nucleotides match TRBD1. The CDR3 length is 13 residues. Trimming took 4 bases from V and 2 from J; bases not matched to a gene: 1. Germline V gene data show CDR1 as MNHEY and CDR2 as SMNVEV (reference sequence).

CDR3 nucleotide sequence: TGCGCCAGCAGCCAAGATTCCCCGGCCAAGGGCTACGAGCAGTACTTC. It translates to CASSQDSPAKGYEQYF. The chain links TRBV4-3 to TRBJ2-7; the D is unclear. Germline V CDR1 and CDR2: LGHNA, YSLEER. This CDR3 comprises 16 residues. Trimming cost V 0 bases and J 3 bases, with 15 bases left between them.

The rearrangement joins TRBV7-9 to TRBJ2-1; D might be TRBD1 (6 bases). Germline lookup yields CDR1 SEHNR and CDR2 FQNEAQ (reference sequence). V lost 5 bases, J lost 5 bases, and 19 bases lay in between. The CDR3 is 16 amino acids. The DNA for the CDR3 is TGTGCCAGCAGCATACAGGGCAGGGGTAGGGACAATGAGCAGTTCTTC. Translated, it gives CASSIQGRGRDNEQFF. The full variable domain, rest sourced from reference TRBV7-9 and TRBJ2-1, is DTGVSQNPRHKITKRGQNVTFRCDPISEHNRLYWYRQTLGQGPEFLTYFQNEAQLEKSRLLSDRFSAERPKGSFSTLEIQRTEQGDSAMYLCASSIQGRGRDNEQFFGPGTRLTVL.

V is TRBV7-2 and J is TRBJ2-2, with a tentative D call TRBD2 (6 bases). The CDR3 loop spans 15 amino acids. Germline V gene sequence: CDR1 SGHTA, CDR2 FQGNSA. Between the trimmed V and J ends, which lost 1 base and 5 bases, there was a span of 11 bases. The CDR3 DNA is TGTGCCAGCAGCTTAGGTAGCGGAGGGACCGGGGAGCTGTTTTTT. This encodes CASSLGSGGTGELFF.

The rearrangement uses TRBV7-2 and TRBJ1-2; a weak D match, TRBD1 (5 bases). The V gene's germline CDR1 is SGHTA and CDR2 FQGNSA. The CDR3 loop spans 15 amino acids. V was trimmed by 2 bases and J by 2 bases, leaving 12 bases between them. The CDR3 loop reads CASSLNGAPNYGYTF. DNA for the CDR3: TGTGCCAGCAGCTTAAACGGGGCGCCCAACTATGGCTACACCTTC.

The V gene is TRBV9, the J gene TRBJ2-2; 8 bases fit TRBD1. The V and J ends lost 4 bases and 1 base, in that order; junction bases with no gene match: 6. The CDR3 runs to 16 residues. The germline gives CDR1 SGDLS, CDR2 YYNGEE. Written as DNA, the CDR3 is TGTGCCAGCAGCACAGCGGACAGGGAGAACACCGGGGAGCTGTTTTTT. It translates to CASSTADRENTGELFF.

The gene calls are TRBV28 and TRBJ2-1; 10 bases align to TRBD2. V lost 11 bases, J lost 8 bases, and 9 bases stayed unmatched. CDR1 MDHEN and CDR2 SYDVKM come from the germline V gene. The CDR3 is 13 residues long. In nucleotides, the CDR3 is TGTGCCGTCCCGGCTAGCGGGAGTCATGAGCAGTTCTTC. This codes for CAVPASGSHEQFF.

V gene TRBV25-1 combines with J gene TRBJ2-3; 9 bases match TRBD2. Germline V lookup: CDR1 MGHDK, CDR2 SYGVNS. CDR3 size: 16 residues. The ends lost 4 bases at V and 6 bases at J; junction bases unmatched: 11. The CDR3 nucleotides read TGTGCCAGCAGTGCCCCGTCGGCTAGCGGGATGGATACGCAGTATTTT. Amino acid sequence: CASSAPSASGMDTQYF.

The chain joins TRBV7-8 to TRBJ2-2; 9 positions match TRBD2. The V and J ends lost 1 base and 5 bases, in that order; junction bases with no gene match: 5. The germline V gene encodes CDR1 SGHVS and CDR2 FQNEAQ. CDR3 length: 16 residues. The CDR3 region is CASSLDGGRATGELFF. The CDR3 coding sequence is TGTGCCAGCAGCTTAGATGGCGGGAGGGCAACCGGGGAGCTGTTTTTT.

V and J are TRBV4-3 and TRBJ2-7; 10 nucleotides align to TRBD2. The trim removed 0 bases at V and 0 bases at J, leaving 14 bases unmatched. The CDR3 contains 20 residues. Germline assignment: CDR1 LGHNA and CDR2 YSLEER. Written as DNA, the CDR3 is TGCGCCAGCAGCCAAGATCTGGGACTAGCGCCTTTCTCGAGCTCCTACGAGCAGTACTTC. Translating it yields CASSQDLGLAPFSSSYEQYF.

The rearrangement uses TRBV27 and TRBJ2-7; D possibly corresponds to TRBD1 (6 bases). This CDR3 region has 17 residues. The V and J ends lost 5 bases and 2 bases respectively, with 22 bases between them. CDR1 is MNHEY and CDR2 is SMNVEV in the germline V gene (reference sequence). The chain's CDR3 is CASSPIPGTQNPYEQYF. The CDR3 DNA sequence: TGTGCCAGCAGTCCAATTCCCGGGACACAAAATCCCTACGAGCAGTACTTC.

The genes are TRBV11-3 and TRBJ2-7, with 7 bases fitting TRBD1. From germline, CDR1 is SGHNT and CDR2 YENEEA. The CDR3 spans 18 residues. The trim removed 2 bases at V and 0 bases at J, leaving 13 bases unmatched. CDR3 sequence: CASSLTFRGQKPSYEQYF. CDR3 coding DNA: TGTGCCAGCAGCTTAACGTTTAGGGGACAGAAACCCTCCTACGAGCAGTACTTC. Looking up the rest from reference TRBV11-3 and TRBJ2-7 gives the full variable domain: EAGVVQSPRYKIIEKKQPVAFWCNPISGHNTLYWYLQNLGQGPELLIRYENEEAVDDSQLPKDRFSAERLKGVDSTLKIQPAELGDSAVYLCASSLTFRGQKPSYEQYFGPGTRLTVT.

The rearrangement joins TRBV29-1 to TRBJ2-3; 10 bases align to TRBD1. The CDR3 contains 16 residues. CDR1 and CDR2 from the germline V gene are SQVTM and ANQGSEA. V lost 3 bases, J lost 2 bases, and 8 bases stayed unmatched. CDR3 amino acids: CSVERGQGLPTDTQYF. The CDR3 nucleotides read TGCAGCGTTGAGAGGGGACAGGGGTTACCCACAGATACGCAGTATTTT.

This clone was seen more than once but under ten times. The CDR3 here is CASSLGAGAQTQYF. The CDR3 bases are TGTGCCAGCAGCTTGGGCGCGGGAGCACAAACCCAGTACTTC. The chain employs TRBV11-3 and TRBJ2-5; 7 bases agree with TRBD2. After removal of 3 bases from V and 8 bases from J, the junction contained 9 bases not matched to a gene. CDR1 is SGHNT, CDR2 YENEEA, per germline. The CDR3 loop spans 14 amino acids.